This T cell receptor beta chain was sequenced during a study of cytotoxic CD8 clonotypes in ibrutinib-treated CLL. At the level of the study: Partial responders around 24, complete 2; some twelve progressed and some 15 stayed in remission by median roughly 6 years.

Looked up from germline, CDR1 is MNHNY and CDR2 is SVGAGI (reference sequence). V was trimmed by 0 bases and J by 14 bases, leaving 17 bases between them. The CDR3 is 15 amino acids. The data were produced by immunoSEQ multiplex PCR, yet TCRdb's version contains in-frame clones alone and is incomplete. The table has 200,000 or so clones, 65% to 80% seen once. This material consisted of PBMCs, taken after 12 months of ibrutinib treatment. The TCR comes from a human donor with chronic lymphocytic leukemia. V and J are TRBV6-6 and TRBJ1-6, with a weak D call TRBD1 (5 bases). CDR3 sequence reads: CASSYSIEGGEALHF. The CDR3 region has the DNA TGTGCCAGCAGTTACTCCATTGAGGGAGGGGAGGCCCTCCACTTT.